Listed here is a single T cell receptor beta chain. Its antigen is unidentified. This specimen comes from a study of cytomegalovirus exposure and HLA in healthy donors. Study conclusions and caveats: More clonal expansion characterized HLA-associated TCR beta chains than equally common others in a later analysis. Reported results showed that the classifier diagnosed cytomegalovirus status with high specificity and sensitivity.

The germline V gene encodes CDR1 SQVTM and CDR2 ANQGSEA. This CDR3 has 13 residues. V dropped 4 bases and J dropped 5 bases, with 14 bases sitting between them. PCR involved 60 Vbeta and 13 Jbeta primers. Authors' data handling: Some 11 million of the 80 million or so unique TCR beta chains counted in a later analysis were shared. Some clones are missing from TCRdb's copy, which holds only in-frame ones; the method was immunoSEQ multiplex PCR. V and J calls and clone size are those listed in that table; D and trimming were worked out from the DNA. The sample has 100,000 to 150,000 clones; roughly 80% are singletons.

This receptor was obtained from a man aged 18 to 29 in good health and CMV-seropositive. The sequenced material came from PBMCs. The chain recombines TRBV29-1 with TRBJ2-5, with D tentatively TRBD1 (7 bases). CDR3 amino acids: CSVARGVGETQYF. DNA of the CDR3: TGCAGCGTTGCCAGGGGGGTAGGGGAGACCCAGTACTTC.